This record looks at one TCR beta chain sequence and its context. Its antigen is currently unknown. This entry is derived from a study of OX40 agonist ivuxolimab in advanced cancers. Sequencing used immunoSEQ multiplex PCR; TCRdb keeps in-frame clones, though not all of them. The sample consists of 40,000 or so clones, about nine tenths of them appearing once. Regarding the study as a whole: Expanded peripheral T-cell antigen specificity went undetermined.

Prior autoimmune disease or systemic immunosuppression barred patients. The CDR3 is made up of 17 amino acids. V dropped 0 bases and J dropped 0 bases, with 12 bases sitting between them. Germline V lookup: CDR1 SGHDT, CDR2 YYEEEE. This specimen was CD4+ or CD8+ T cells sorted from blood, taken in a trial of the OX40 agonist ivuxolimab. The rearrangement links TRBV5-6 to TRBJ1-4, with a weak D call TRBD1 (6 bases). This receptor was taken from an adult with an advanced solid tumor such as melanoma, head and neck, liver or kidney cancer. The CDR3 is CASSLVQGSATNEKLFF. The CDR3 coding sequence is TGTGCCAGCAGCTTGGTACAGGGATCTGCAACTAATGAAAAACTGTTTTTT.